These 20 T cell receptor beta chains were all obtained from the same sample, sequenced in a study of cytomegalovirus exposure and HLA in healthy donors. The PCR used 60 Vbeta and 13 Jbeta primers. Sequencing was performed with immunoSEQ multiplex PCR; in TCRdb, only in-frame clones are kept and a portion is missing. This sample has about 280,000 clones, with 80% to 90% found just once. Sequencing was performed on PBMCs. Every receptor here comes from a woman aged 18-29 years in good health and CMV-seronegative.

The chain combines TRBV6-1 with TRBJ1-1, with no clear D. CDR1 is MNHNS and CDR2 is SASEGT in the germline V gene. The CDR3 extends over 12 amino acids. Trimming left V 2 bases short and J 4 bases short, with 5 bases between. The CDR3 DNA reads TGTGCCAGCAGTGAATTTAGCACTGAAGCTTTCTTT. It specifies CASSEFSTEAFF.

This clone was observed once. The rearrangement links TRBV2 to TRBJ1-1, with D uncertain. Germline assignment: CDR1 SNHLY and CDR2 FYNNEI. The CDR3 is made up of 14 amino acids. V lost 6 bases, J lost 2 bases, and 13 bases lay in between. The CDR3 sequence: CASSVRRTNTEAFF. CDR3 nucleotide sequence: TGTGCCAGCAGCGTACGGAGGACCAACACTGAAGCTTTCTTT.

The V call is TRBV4-1, the J call TRBJ2-3; D gene unclear. Per germline, CDR1 MGHRA and CDR2 YSYEKL. This CDR3 comprises 12 residues. Trimming removed 5 bases at V and 6 bases at J, with 9 bases between. CDR3 sequence: CASSGYGDTQYF. Written as DNA, the CDR3 is TGCGCCAGCAGCGGATACGGGGATACGCAGTATTTT.

The chain combines TRBV6-1 with TRBJ2-7; D possibly corresponds to TRBD1 (5 bases). This CDR3 has 13 residues. CDR1 and CDR2 (germline): MNHNS, SASEGT. Trimming pared 8 bases from V and 4 bases from J, leaving 15 bases between. The DNA of the CDR3 is TGTGCCAGCTTCCAGACAGATAAGTACGAGCAGTACTTC. It codes for CASFQTDKYEQYF.

A single count supports this clone. This sequence joins TRBV29-1 and TRBJ1-2; D not resolved. The V gene lost 0 bases and the J gene lost 7 bases, with 6 bases spanning the gap. Germline V gene data show CDR1 as SQVTM and CDR2 as ANQGSEA. The CDR3 runs 11 residues. The CDR3: CSVEDAGGYTF. CDR3 in DNA: TGCAGCGTTGAAGATGCGGGTGGCTACACCTTC.

The chain has TRBV6-1 and TRBJ2-1, with D perhaps matching TRBD1 (6 bases). The CDR3 is 13 residues long. The V and J ends lost 6 bases and 4 bases respectively, with 10 bases between them. From germline, CDR1 is MNHNS and CDR2 SASEGT. The CDR3 DNA is TGTGCCAGCAGGGACAGCGCGTACAATGAGCAGTTCTTC. Translated: CASRDSAYNEQFF.

The chain employs TRBV25-1 and TRBJ2-3; 8 positions agree with TRBD1. The CDR3 loop spans 16 amino acids. Germline CDR1 is MGHDK and CDR2 is SYGVNS. The ends lost 6 bases at V and 2 bases at J; junction bases unmatched: 10. CDR3 loop: CASSAPGRGPTDTQYF. CDR3 DNA: TGTGCCAGCAGCGCACCGGGCAGGGGGCCCACAGATACGCAGTATTTT. Full variable domain (remainder filled in from reference TRBV25-1 and TRBJ2-3): EADIYQTPRYLVIGTGKKITLECSQTMGHDKMYWYQQDPGMELHLIHYSYGVNSTEKGDLSSESTVSRIRTEHFPLTLESARPSHTSQYLCASSAPGRGPTDTQYFGPGTRLTVL.

The J gene is TRBJ2-3, the V gene TRBV27; TRBD1 is a possible D gene (5 bases). The CDR3 contains 16 residues. Deletions cut 7 bases from V and 6 bases from J, with 23 bases between. From germline, CDR1 is MNHEY and CDR2 SMNVEV (reference sequence). CDR3 in DNA: TGTGCCAGCACCCCTGCGATCGGGCAGGGCTGGGATACGCAGTATTTT. Amino acids: CASTPAIGQGWDTQYF.

The V gene is TRBV29-1, the J gene TRBJ2-7, with 9 bases matching TRBD2. This CDR3 contains 15 residues. The germline V gene has CDR1 SQVTM and CDR2 ANQGSEA. V shed 0 bases and J 4 bases; nucleotides not matched to a gene: 7. The CDR3 region has the DNA TGCAGCGTTGAAGAGGCCCGTAGCGGGGGATACGAGCAGTACTTC. Residues: CSVEEARSGGYEQYF.

In nucleotides, the CDR3 is TGTGCCATCAGTGACGGGGGACCGTCTGGATACAATGAGCAGTTCTTC. This gives the protein CAISDGGPSGYNEQFF. V is TRBV10-3 and J is TRBJ2-1; weak D call: TRBD2 (6 bases). The V end lost 3 bases, the J end lost 4 bases, and 16 bases lay between the germline ends. The CDR3 runs 16 residues. The V gene's germline CDR1 is ENHRY and CDR2 SYGVKD.

This clone was seen a few times. The rearrangement joins TRBV27 to TRBJ2-2; D gene unclear. V lost 5 bases and J 3 bases, leaving 4 bases between the germline ends. Germline CDR1 MNHEY, CDR2 SMNVEV (reference sequence). The CDR3 contains 12 residues. The CDR3 sequence is CASSLHTGELFF. In DNA, the CDR3 is TGTGCCAGCAGTCTCCACACCGGGGAGCTGTTTTTT.

The J gene is TRBJ2-2, the V gene TRBV7-6; 7 bases agree with TRBD1. Germline CDR1 and CDR2: SGHVS and FNYEAQ. This CDR3 region has 17 residues. V was clipped by 5 bases and J by 6 bases; unmatched bases: 15. The CDR3 here is CASSDSNRGVVAGELFF. CDR3 DNA: TGTGCCAGCAGCGACAGTAACAGGGGTGTGGTCGCCGGGGAGCTGTTTTTT.

V and J are TRBV7-3 and TRBJ2-2; a weak D match, TRBD2 (7 bases). CDR1 and CDR2 (germline): SGHTA, FQGTGA. The CDR3 sequence is 16 residues long. V dropped 5 bases and J dropped 2 bases, with 15 bases sitting between them. CDR3 in amino acids: CASSALGGPNTGELFF. The CDR3 DNA sequence: TGTGCCAGCAGCGCCTTGGGGGGGCCTAACACCGGGGAGCTGTTTTTT.

V is TRBV6-5 and J is TRBJ2-7; possibly TRBD1 for D (6 bases). Germline loops: CDR1 MNHEY, CDR2 SVGAGI. The CDR3 covers 11 residues. V dropped 5 bases and J dropped 7 bases, with 9 bases sitting between them. The CDR3 loop is CASSRDREQYF. CDR3 nucleotide sequence: TGTGCCAGCAGTCGTGACAGGGAGCAGTACTTC.

A single count supports this clone. The chain combines TRBV6-5 with TRBJ2-7, with 11 bases matching TRBD2. The CDR3 contains 15 residues. Germline assignment: CDR1 MNHEY and CDR2 SVGAGI. V trimming: 1 base; J trimming: 4 bases; junction bases outside the gene matches: 3. CDR3 in amino acids: CASSYFGTSGYEQYF. CDR3 DNA sequence: TGTGCCAGCAGTTACTTTGGGACTAGCGGTTACGAGCAGTACTTC.

This clone was counted once. Germline and junction disagree at one end, which may indicate a read error. The chain recombines TRBV7-9 with TRBJ2-5; TRBD2 agrees at 9 bases. Germline V gene lookup returns CDR1 SEHNR and CDR2 FQNEAQ (reference sequence). The CDR3 contains 15 residues. The chain's CDR3 is CSSSLRDSGGETQYF. Written as DNA, the CDR3 is TGTTCCAGCAGCCTCCGAGATAGCGGGGGAGAGACCCAGTACTTC.

This clone was counted a few times. This chain connects TRBV18 to TRBJ1-4, with D hard to call. The V gene's germline CDR1 is KGHSH and CDR2 LQKENI. The V and J ends lost 6 bases and 4 bases respectively, with 15 bases between them. The CDR3 sequence is 15 residues long. The CDR3 sequence is CASSPTTSFNEKLFF. CDR3 DNA: TGTGCCAGCTCCCCCACTACGTCCTTTAATGAAAAACTGTTTTTT.

V is TRBV2 and J is TRBJ1-5; TRBD1 might be the D (6 bases). Per the germline V gene, CDR1 is SNHLY and CDR2 is FYNNEI. This CDR3 is 15 amino acids long. Trimming took 7 bases from V and 3 from J, leaving 16 bases between them. CDR3 in amino acids: CASTRGQSYNQPQHF. Written as DNA, the CDR3 is TGTGCCAGCACCCGCGGACAGTCTTACAATCAGCCCCAGCATTTT.

This chain joins TRBV5-1 and TRBJ2-1, with 9 bases that match TRBD1. This CDR3 region has 15 residues. CDR1 is SGHRS, CDR2 YFSETQ, per germline. V shed 3 bases, J shed 6 bases, and the junction held 7 bases outside the gene matches. The CDR3 DNA reads TGCGCCAGCAGCTCGGACAGGGGATACGGCAATGAGCAGTTCTTC. It codes for CASSSDRGYGNEQFF.

The chain employs TRBV5-4 and TRBJ2-7; TRBD1 matches 8 bases. Looked up from germline, CDR1 is SGHNT and CDR2 is YYREEE (reference sequence). V was clipped by 6 bases and J by 0 bases; unmatched bases: 5. The CDR3 has 14 amino acids. The CDR3 sequence: CASKGTGNSYEQYF. DNA for the CDR3: TGTGCCAGCAAAGGGACAGGAAACTCCTACGAGCAGTACTTC.